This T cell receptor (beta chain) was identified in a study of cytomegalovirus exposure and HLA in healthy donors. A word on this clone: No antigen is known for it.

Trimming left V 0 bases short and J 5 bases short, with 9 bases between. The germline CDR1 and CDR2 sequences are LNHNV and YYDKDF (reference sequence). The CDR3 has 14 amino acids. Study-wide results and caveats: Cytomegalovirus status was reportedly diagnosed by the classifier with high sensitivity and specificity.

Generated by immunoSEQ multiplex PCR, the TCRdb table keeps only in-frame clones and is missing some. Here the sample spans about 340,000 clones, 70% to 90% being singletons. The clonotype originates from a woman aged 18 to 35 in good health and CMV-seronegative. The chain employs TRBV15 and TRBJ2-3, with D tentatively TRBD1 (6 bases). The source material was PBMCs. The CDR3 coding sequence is TGTGCCACCAGCAGAGATGAGGGGGTAGATACGCAGTATTTT. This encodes CATSRDEGVDTQYF.